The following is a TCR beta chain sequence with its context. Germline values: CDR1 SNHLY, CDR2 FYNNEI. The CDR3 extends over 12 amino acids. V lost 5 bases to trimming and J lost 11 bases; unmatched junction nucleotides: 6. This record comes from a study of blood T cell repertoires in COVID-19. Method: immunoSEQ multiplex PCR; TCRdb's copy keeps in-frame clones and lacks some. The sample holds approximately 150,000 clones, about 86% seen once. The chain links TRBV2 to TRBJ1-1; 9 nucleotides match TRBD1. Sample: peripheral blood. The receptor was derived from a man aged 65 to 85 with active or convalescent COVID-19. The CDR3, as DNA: TGTGCCAGCAGTCCCTTACAGGGGGCTGCTTTCTTT. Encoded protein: CASSPLQGAAFF.